Listed here are 9 T cell receptor beta chains from one sample, sequenced in a study of blood T cell repertoires in COVID-19 (dated by TCRdb to between 2020 and 2021). The library came from the immunoSEQ multiplex PCR assay. The source is immuneACCESS, and TCRdb retained only in-frame sequences with V and J called. Part of the clones is not carried over; for the studies checked, unresolved V genes explain less than half of this, and the remainder is unexplained. The sample table lists 150,000 to 200,000 clones, 80% to 85% of them with a count of one. Approximately 2.5% of the sample comes from the top ten. The sequenced sample was peripheral blood. The source is a human donor with acute or convalescent COVID-19. The donor label of this sample is uncertain.

The CDR3 DNA follows: TGTGCCAGCAGCCCCTACAGCACAGATACGCAGTATTTT. This gives the protein CASSPYSTDTQYF. The V and J genes are TRBV7-6 and TRBJ2-3; unclear D gene. This CDR3 spans 13 amino acids. Germline CDR1 is SGHVS and CDR2 is FNYEAQ. Trimming removed 5 bases at V and 0 bases at J, with 6 bases between.

In its sample, this clone was seen a few times. The chain links TRBV19 to TRBJ1-5; D not resolved. Germline V gene lookup returns CDR1 LNHDA and CDR2 SQIVND (reference sequence). The CDR3 length is 15 residues. The germline V and J ends were trimmed by 5 bases and 3 bases, with 14 bases remaining between them. In DNA, the CDR3 is TGTGCCAGTAGTTCCTCATCGGGATCCAATCAGCCCCAGCATTTT. Amino acid sequence: CASSSSSGSNQPQHF.

The rearrangement uses TRBV19 and TRBJ2-3; TRBD2 matches at 14 bases. This CDR3 spans 17 amino acids. J was trimmed by 1 base and V by 5 bases; bases with no gene match: 5. Germline-derived CDR1 and CDR2 are LNHDA and SQIVND (reference sequence). The CDR3 DNA follows: TGTGCCAGTAGTCCCGGACTAGCGGGAGGACGCACAGATACGCAGTATTTT. Amino acid sequence: CASSPGLAGGRTDTQYF.

The chain couples TRBV5-4 to TRBJ1-2; D is possibly TRBD1 (6 bases). The CDR3 spans 16 residues. The V gene lost 4 bases and the J gene lost 2 bases, with 18 bases spanning the gap. In germline, CDR1 is SGHNT, CDR2 YYREEE (reference sequence). CDR3 loop: CASSRGFGQSNYGYTF. For the CDR3, the DNA is TGTGCCAGCAGCCGAGGATTCGGACAGTCAAACTATGGCTACACCTTC.

This clone was picked up a small number of times. The chain carries TRBV3-1 (or the pseudogene TRBV3-2) and TRBJ1-3; the D is unclear. V gave up 3 bases and J gave up 3 bases, with 12 bases separating them. The length of the CDR3 is 15 residues. In germline, CDR1 is LGHDT, CDR2 YNNKEL (reference sequence). CDR3 DNA sequence: TGTGCCAGCAGCCACGCGGTGGGTCGTGGAAACACCATATATTTT. The encoded protein is CASSHAVGRGNTIYF.

J is TRBJ1-1 and V is TRBV5-1, with a tentative D call TRBD1 (6 bases). Germline CDR1 reads SGHRS; CDR2 reads YFSETQ. The CDR3 is made up of 15 amino acids. V lost 0 bases to trimming and J lost 5 bases, with 14 bases between them. The CDR3 DNA reads as TGCGCCAGCAGCTTGGCCTTGGGGCAGGGGACTGAAGCTTTCTTT. It codes for CASSLALGQGTEAFF.

V is TRBV3-1 (or the pseudogene TRBV3-2) and J is TRBJ1-3; a weak D match, TRBD1 (5 bases). Trimming removed 1 base from V and 1 base from J, with 17 bases in between. There are 18 residues in the CDR3. Germline V gene lookup returns CDR1 LGHDT and CDR2 YNNKEL (reference sequence). The CDR3 spells CASSQGTLGGRSGNTIYF. The CDR3 DNA reads TGTGCCAGCAGCCAAGGGACCTTGGGGGGTCGGTCTGGAAACACCATATATTTT.

The rearrangement links TRBV12-3 or TRBV12-4 to TRBJ2-2, with D perhaps TRBD1 (6 bases). The CDR3 spans 13 residues. Between the trimmed V and J ends, which lost 8 bases and 7 bases, there was a span of 14 bases. The DNA for the CDR3 is TGTGCCAGCCGGAGTGGGGGCCACGGGGAGCTGTTTTTT. It yields the protein CASRSGGHGELFF.

This sequence joins TRBV19 and TRBJ2-2; the match to TRBD2 covers 10 bases. V lost 9 bases to trimming and J lost 2 bases; unmatched junction nucleotides: 3. Germline V gives CDR1 LNHDA, CDR2 SQIVND (reference sequence). The CDR3 runs to 14 residues. The CDR3 loop reads CASRTSGNTGELFF. The CDR3 DNA is TGTGCCAGCCGGACTAGCGGTAACACCGGGGAGCTGTTTTTT.